This passage covers 16 T cell receptor beta chains from one sample sequenced in a study of sequential checkpoint blockade in melanoma. Clones were read by immunoSEQ multiplex PCR, and TCRdb kept only the in-frame ones, dropping some. This table holds tens of thousands of clones, nearly 90% found once. This sample's treatment: randomized to nivolumab then ipilimumab (arm A) or the reverse (arm B). The sample in question was CD8+ T cells sorted from blood (inferred from file names), obtained from a patient given nivolumab and ipilimumab in sequence. These receptors all stem from a human donor with melanoma.

This clone was detected a few times. The rearrangement uses TRBV10-3 and TRBJ2-7, with 8 bases aligning to TRBD1. The CDR3 sequence is 16 residues long. V lost 4 bases, J lost 2 bases, and 10 bases stayed unmatched. Germline loops: CDR1 ENHRY, CDR2 SYGVKD. CDR3 protein: CAISGDRGLQAYEQYF. In DNA form, the CDR3 reads TGTGCCATCAGTGGAGACAGGGGTTTACAGGCCTACGAGCAGTACTTC.

This chain joins TRBV5-6 and TRBJ2-2, with TRBD1 as a possible D gene (5 bases). V was shortened by 7 bases and J by 0 bases, with 13 bases between the two germline ends. Germline assignment: CDR1 SGHDT and CDR2 YYEEEE. CDR3 length: 15 amino acids. The CDR3 is CASSLGAPNTGELFF. CDR3 in DNA: TGTGCCAGCTCCCTTGGGGCCCCGAACACCGGGGAGCTGTTTTTT.

Only a few counts were recorded for this clone. This sequence joins TRBV21-1 and TRBJ2-7; TRBD1 is the table's D call, not checked against the DNA. TRBV21-1 is classified as a pseudogene. The CDR3 loop spans 14 amino acids. The CDR3 region is CASSTAGTRYEQYV. In nucleotides, the CDR3 is TGTGCCAGCAGCACCGCCGGGACAAGATACGAGCAGTACGTC.

V is TRBV27 and J is TRBJ1-1, with D uncertain. The germline V gene has CDR1 MNHEY and CDR2 SMNVEV (reference sequence). The V end lost 5 bases, the J end lost 4 bases, and 14 bases lay between the germline ends. The CDR3 sequence is 14 residues long. The CDR3 DNA reads as TGTGCCAGCAGTCCCCTCGCGGGATTCACTGAAGCTTTCTTT. Encoded protein: CASSPLAGFTEAFF.

The chain couples TRBV2 to TRBJ2-1; TRBD1 matches at 10 bases. V shed 5 bases and J 5 bases; nucleotides not matched to a gene: 6. Per the germline V gene, CDR1 is SNHLY and CDR2 is FYNNEI. The CDR3 is 15 residues long. Written as DNA, the CDR3 is TGTGCCAGCAGTTACTCCGGGACAGGGGACAATGAGCAGTTCTTC. It encodes CASSYSGTGDNEQFF.

The chain uses TRBV5-6 and TRBJ2-7; TRBD1 matches 9 bases. The CDR3 loop spans 15 amino acids. J lost 4 bases, V lost 0 bases, and 5 bases had no gene match. Per the germline V gene, CDR1 is SGHDT and CDR2 is YYEEEE. This CDR3 reads CASSLGTGATYEQYV. CDR3 nucleotide sequence: TGTGCCAGCAGCTTGGGGACAGGGGCTACATACGAGCAGTACGTC.

The chain uses TRBV27 and TRBJ2-3, with D possibly being TRBD2 (5 bases). V lost 6 bases and J 2 bases, leaving 15 bases between the germline ends. The CDR3 length is 15 residues. The germline gives CDR1 MNHEY, CDR2 SMNVEV (reference sequence). CDR3 in DNA: TGTGCCAGCAGCCCCATGAGCGGCCCCACAGATACGCAGTATTTT. This gives the protein CASSPMSGPTDTQYF.

The gene calls are TRBV15 and TRBJ2-3; D not resolved. Looked up from germline, CDR1 is LNHNV and CDR2 is YYDKDF (reference sequence). The CDR3 runs 12 residues. The V gene lost 1 base and the J gene lost 6 bases, with 5 bases spanning the gap. DNA for the CDR3: TGTGCCACCAGCAGAGTTCAGGATACGCAGTATTTT. Encoded protein: CATSRVQDTQYF.

V is TRBV27 and J is TRBJ2-3, with unresolved D. Germline loops: CDR1 MNHEY, CDR2 SMNVEV (reference sequence). V lost 3 bases, J lost 2 bases, and 15 bases lay in between. The CDR3 runs 16 residues. The CDR3 region is CASSFSLGSYTDTQYF. The CDR3, as DNA: TGTGCCAGCAGTTTTTCTTTGGGCTCTTACACAGATACGCAGTATTTT.

The chain carries TRBV6-1 and TRBJ1-2, with TRBD1 matching 9 bases. J gave up 0 bases and V 8 bases, and 4 bases lay outside the gene matches. This CDR3 comprises 14 residues. Germline-derived CDR1 and CDR2 are MNHNS and SASEGT. CDR3 bases: TGTGCCAGCGGCCGACAGGGGGCTAACTATGGCTACACCTTC. This encodes CASGRQGANYGYTF.

The V call is TRBV7-8, the J call TRBJ2-7, with TRBD2 matching over 8 bases. Trimming at V came to 5 bases and at J to 4 bases, leaving 1 base not matched to a gene. The CDR3 runs 12 residues. Germline loops: CDR1 SGHVS, CDR2 FQNEAQ. CDR3 amino acids: CASSPGGYEQYF. DNA of the CDR3: TGTGCCAGCAGCCCGGGGGGGTACGAGCAGTACTTC.

This rearrangement joins TRBV7-3 to TRBJ1-1; 12 bases are a match to TRBD1. V was clipped by 1 base and J by 3 bases; unmatched bases: 12. The V gene's germline CDR1 is SGHTA and CDR2 FQGTGA. The CDR3 length is 19 residues. CDR3 loop: CASSLNFIGTGGRDTEAFF. As DNA, the CDR3 is TGTGCCAGCAGCTTAAATTTCATAGGGACAGGGGGCCGGGACACTGAAGCTTTCTTT. The full variable domain, in which reference TRBV7-3 and TRBJ1-1 provide the parts outside the CDR3, is GAGVSQTPSNKVTEKGKYVELRCDPISGHTALYWYRQSLGQGPEFLIYFQGTGAADDSGLPNDRFFAVRPEGSVSTLKIQRTERGDSAVYLCASSLNFIGTGGRDTEAFFGQGTRLTVV.

This chain links TRBV9 with TRBJ2-5; perhaps TRBD2 as D (5 bases). In germline, CDR1 is SGDLS, CDR2 YYNGEE. V was shortened by 8 bases and J by 2 bases, with 13 bases between the two germline ends. The length of the CDR3 is 13 residues. Written as DNA, the CDR3 is TGTGCCAGACGGACTCGAAGACAAGAGACCCAGTACTTC. Its translation: CARRTRRQETQYF.

The rearrangement joins TRBV4-3 to TRBJ1-2; tentative D call: TRBD1 (6 bases). The germline gives CDR1 LGHNA, CDR2 YSLEER. V dropped 1 base and J dropped 0 bases, with 9 bases sitting between them. The CDR3 loop spans 15 amino acids. CDR3 residues: CASSQAGTTNYGYTF. CDR3 bases: TGCGCCAGCAGCCAAGCCGGGACAACTAACTATGGCTACACCTTC.

The chain couples TRBV5-4 to TRBJ1-1; TRBD1 matches 7 bases. V was clipped by 4 bases and J by 1 base; unmatched bases: 7. The CDR3 loop spans 15 amino acids. The germline CDR1 and CDR2 sequences are SGHNT and YYREEE (reference sequence). The CDR3 spells CASSNVGQTNTEAFF. The CDR3 DNA reads as TGTGCCAGCAGCAACGTGGGACAGACGAACACTGAAGCTTTCTTT.

This sequence joins TRBV5-1 and TRBJ2-7; D is unclear. Per germline, CDR1 SGHRS and CDR2 YFSETQ. V lost 1 base and J 4 bases, leaving 15 bases between the germline ends. CDR3 length: 15 amino acids. This chain's CDR3 is CASSLNTVILYEQYV. CDR3 bases: TGCGCCAGCAGCTTGAATACAGTGATTCTTTACGAGCAGTACGTC.